The rows below give T cell receptor beta chains drawn from one sample of a study of CD8 T cells in ankylosing spondylitis. TCRdb reprocessed the 5' RACE reads with MiXCR, giving one entry per CDR3 protein. The sample yields about 240,000 distinct CDR3 sequences, about 9.1% seen once. Sequencing was performed on blood, either unsorted or a sorted T cell fraction (not recorded which). The receptors stem from a male donor with ankylosing spondylitis or in good health (not recorded which). The CDR3 runs from the conserved cysteine through the conserved F or W. Part of the rows lack a size; the others show once, few, many or a class for expanded clones.

>few|TRBV20-1|TRBJ2-3
CSAPRRGADTQYF
>many|TRBV6-5|TRBJ2-6
CASSYSGANVLTF
>many|TRBV7-9|TRBJ2-1
CASSFGQGNYNEQFF
>many|TRBV9|TRBJ2-7
CASSVATSGRGYEQYF
>many|TRBV5-1|TRBJ1-4
CASSPDRVAEKLFF
>many|TRBV5-1|TRBJ2-1
CASRVANEQFF
>many|TRBV12-3/TRBV12-4|TRBJ2-3
CASSLNRGSGIDTQYF
>many|TRBV7-8|TRBJ2-7
CASSLRQGSLEQYF
>many|TRBV7-9|TRBJ2-1
CASSYPGQTYNEQFF
>-|TRBV5-5|TRBJ2-2
CASRPAGTGELFF
>-|TRBV30|TRBJ1-4
CAWKTNNEKLFF
>few|TRBV7-2|TRBJ1-2
CASSLDIGRSNYGYTF
>-|TRBV3-1|TRBJ2-2
CASSQVSGLAPGELFF
>-|TRBV6-1|TRBJ2-7
CASTITGGGEQYF
>many|TRBV7-3|TRBJ2-3
CASSLGTSQGDTQYF
>many|TRBV5-1|TRBJ1-1
CASSLIQGTEAFF
>-|TRBV20-1|TRBJ1-1
CSAPGQEGTEAFF
>many|TRBV3-1|TRBJ2-1
CASSQVGGSSYNEQFF
>many|TRBV7-2|TRBJ1-2
CASSSRQLGAGYTF
>many|TRBV12-3/TRBV12-4|TRBJ2-2
CASSNTGELFF
>many|TRBV5-1|TRBJ2-1
CASSLPTGGSYNEQFF
>many|TRBV7-9|TRBJ2-5
CASSYWNQETQYF